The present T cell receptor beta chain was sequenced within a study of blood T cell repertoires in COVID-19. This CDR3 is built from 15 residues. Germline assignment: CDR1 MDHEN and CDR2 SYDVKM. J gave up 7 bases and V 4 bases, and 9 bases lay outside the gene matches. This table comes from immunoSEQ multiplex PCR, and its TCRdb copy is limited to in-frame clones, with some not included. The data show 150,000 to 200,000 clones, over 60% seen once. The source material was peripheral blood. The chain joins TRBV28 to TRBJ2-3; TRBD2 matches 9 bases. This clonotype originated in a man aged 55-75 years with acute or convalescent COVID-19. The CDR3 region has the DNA TGTGCCAGCAGTTGGGCGGGGGGGCGCGCAAATACGCAGTATTTT. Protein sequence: CASSWAGGRANTQYF. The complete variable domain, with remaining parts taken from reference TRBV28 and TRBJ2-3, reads DVKVTQSSRYLVKRTGEKVFLECVQDMDHENMFWYRQDPGLGLRLIYFSYDVKMKEKGDIPEGYSVSREKKERFSLILESASTNQTSMYLCASSWAGGRANTQYFGPGTRLTVL.